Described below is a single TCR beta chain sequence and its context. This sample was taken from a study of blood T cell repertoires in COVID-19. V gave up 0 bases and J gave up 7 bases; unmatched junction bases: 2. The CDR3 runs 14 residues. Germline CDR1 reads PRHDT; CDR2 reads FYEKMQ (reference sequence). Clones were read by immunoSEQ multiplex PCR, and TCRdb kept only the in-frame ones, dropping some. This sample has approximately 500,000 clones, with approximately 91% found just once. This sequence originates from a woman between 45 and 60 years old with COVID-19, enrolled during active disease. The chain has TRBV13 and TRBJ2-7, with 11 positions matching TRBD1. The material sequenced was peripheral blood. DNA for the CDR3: TGTGCCAGCAGCTTAGGGGACAGGGGGCATGAGCAGTACTTC. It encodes CASSLGDRGHEQYF.